The clone carrying this T cell receptor (beta chain) has ten or more counts. Its antigen is undetermined. The CDR3 is 17 residues long. The germline V gene encodes CDR1 SGHTA and CDR2 FQGNSA. With V trimmed by 5 bases and J by 0 bases, 9 bases remained unmatched. These data come from a study of T cell repertoires in cytomegalovirus infection. Study details: Both CMV infection and a matching HLA type were indicated by public TCR beta signatures. Overall study results and limits: Cumulative public TCR beta family frequency identified carriers of CMV plus the relevant HLA. Clonotypes of TCR beta that were HLA-C-restricted and CMV-specific dominated the ex vivo response.

TCRdb passed the reads through MiXCR, listing each CDR3 protein once. This table holds 230,000 or so distinct CDR3 sequences, more than 15% found once. Material for sequencing was CD8+ T cells from PBMCs. The source of this sequence is a human donor in good health (CMV status not recorded). Some clones in this sample may be carry-over from other donors' samples. The genes are TRBV7-2 and TRBJ2-3; 9 bases line up with TRBD2. The CDR3 loop reads CASSDSGLAGSTDTQYF. The CDR3 DNA reads as TGTGCCAGCAGCGACTCAGGGCTAGCGGGGAGCACAGATACGCAGTATTTT.